The 18 T cell receptor beta chains below come from one sample, sequenced in a study of cytomegalovirus exposure and HLA in healthy donors. With 60 Vbeta and 13 Jbeta primers, the PCR was carried out. Profiling relied on immunoSEQ multiplex PCR, and the TCRdb table lists in-frame clones only, not all of them. This table holds more than 100,000 clones, 65% to 85% found once. The sequenced sample was PBMCs. Source of these receptors: a woman younger than 35 in good health and CMV-seronegative.

V and J are TRBV5-1 and TRBJ1-3; D is ambiguous. Trimming removed 0 bases from V and 0 bases from J, with 10 bases in between. The CDR3 sequence is 16 residues long. Germline values: CDR1 SGHRS, CDR2 YFSETQ. This CDR3 reads CASSLAPQSSGNTIYF. The DNA for the CDR3 is TGCGCCAGCAGCTTGGCACCACAAAGCTCTGGAAACACCATATATTTT. The full variable domain, its missing parts supplied by reference TRBV5-1 and TRBJ1-3, is KAGVTQTPRYLIKTRGQQVTLSCSPISGHRSVSWYQQTPGQGLQFLFEYFSETQRNKGNFPGRFSGRQFSNSRSEMNVSTLELGDSALYLCASSLAPQSSGNTIYFGEGSWLTVV.

The chain has TRBV4-2 and TRBJ1-1, with D tentatively TRBD1 (6 bases). This CDR3 spans 15 amino acids. CDR1 is LGHNA, CDR2 YNFKEQ, per germline. V was clipped by 1 base and J by 5 bases, with 14 bases between them. The CDR3 sequence: CASSQAAWQGTEAFF. In nucleotides, the CDR3 is TGTGCCAGCAGCCAAGCGGCTTGGCAGGGGACTGAAGCTTTCTTT.

J is TRBJ2-7 and V is TRBV7-6; D gene uncertain. V lost 5 bases and J lost 1, with 15 bases in between. Germline values: CDR1 SGHVS, CDR2 FNYEAQ. The CDR3 length is 15 residues. The chain's CDR3 is CASSPTDNPSYEQYF. Written as DNA, the CDR3 is TGTGCCAGCAGCCCTACAGATAACCCTTCCTACGAGCAGTACTTC.

This clone was detected a few times. This rearrangement joins TRBV6-1 to TRBJ1-1, with TRBD1 identical over 7 bases. There are 14 residues in the CDR3. J gave up 1 base and V 6 bases, and 5 bases lay outside the gene matches. Germline V CDR1 and CDR2: MNHNS, SASEGT. The CDR3 region has the DNA TGTGCCAGCAGCCGTGGGACAGAGAACACTGAAGCTTTCTTT. Its protein is CASSRGTENTEAFF.

The chain combines TRBV5-1 with TRBJ2-1; D is unresolved. The CDR3 runs 14 residues. CDR1 is SGHRS and CDR2 is YFSETQ in the germline V gene. Between the trimmed V and J ends, which lost 5 bases and 8 bases, there was a span of 17 bases. The CDR3 DNA reads TGCGCCAGCAGAGTCCGGCTAAATCGGGATGAGCAGTTCTTC. This sequence encodes CASRVRLNRDEQFF.

The chain combines TRBV9 with TRBJ1-1, with 7 nucleotides matching TRBD1. The CDR3 spans 16 residues. Germline CDR1 and CDR2: SGDLS and YYNGEE. J was trimmed by 1 base and V by 0 bases; bases with no gene match: 6. CDR3 loop: CASSVAGQGGNTEAFF. CDR3 nucleotide sequence: TGTGCCAGCAGCGTAGCTGGGCAGGGGGGGAACACTGAAGCTTTCTTT.

The rearrangement joins TRBV14 to TRBJ2-1; D perhaps matches TRBD2 (5 bases). The CDR3 is 13 amino acids. The germline V gene has CDR1 SGHDN and CDR2 FVKESK. The V gene lost 3 bases and the J gene lost 8 bases, with 11 bases spanning the gap. CDR3 nucleotide sequence: TGTGCCAGCAGCCACACTAGAAAGCATGAGCAGTTCTTC. It specifies CASSHTRKHEQFF.

The V and J genes are TRBV4-1 and TRBJ2-1, with 11 bases that match TRBD1. Germline CDR1 reads MGHRA; CDR2 reads YSYEKL. The CDR3 extends over 15 amino acids. J gave up 7 bases and V 6 bases, and 8 bases lay outside the gene matches. In DNA, the CDR3 is TGCGCCAGCAGTCTGGGACAGGGGGAAAATAATGAGCAGTTCTTC. It encodes CASSLGQGENNEQFF.

J is TRBJ2-3 and V is TRBV7-9, with D uncertain. The CDR3 is 11 amino acids. Germline CDR1 and CDR2: SEHNR and FQNEAQ (reference sequence). The V end lost 2 bases, the J end lost 6 bases, and 3 bases lay between the germline ends. The CDR3 DNA is TGTGCCAGCAGCTTACGGGATACGCAGTATTTT. It encodes CASSLRDTQYF.

The chain links TRBV18 to TRBJ2-3; 12 bases match TRBD2. Germline CDR1 reads KGHSH; CDR2 reads LQKENI. This CDR3 is 17 amino acids long. The junction had 6 bases not matched to a gene; V was cut back by 5 bases and J by 0 bases. The CDR3 sequence: CASSSSSGRGSTDTQYF. CDR3 in DNA: TGTGCCAGCTCATCCTCTAGCGGGAGGGGAAGCACAGATACGCAGTATTTT.

The J gene is TRBJ2-3, the V gene TRBV30, with D tentatively TRBD2 (6 bases). This CDR3 is 11 amino acids long. Germline assignment: CDR1 GTSNPN and CDR2 SVGIG (reference sequence). The V gene lost 2 bases and the J gene lost 10 bases, with 10 bases spanning the gap. The CDR3 DNA is TGTGCCTGGAGTACCGCGGGGCCGCAGTATTTT. It is translated as CAWSTAGPQYF.

This sequence joins TRBV7-2 and TRBJ2-5, with a tentative D call TRBD2 (6 bases). The CDR3 length is 14 residues. Germline CDR1 and CDR2: SGHTA and FQGNSA. Trimming left V 1 base short and J 1 base short, with 7 bases between. The CDR3 DNA sequence: TGTGCCAGCAGCTTAGGTAGCGGCCAAGAGACCCAGTACTTC. This gives the protein CASSLGSGQETQYF.

The count of this clone is one. The CDR3 here is CASSLQTGMLTYEQYF. The CDR3 DNA is TGTGCCAGCAGCCTCCAGACCGGGATGTTAACCTACGAGCAGTACTTC. The chain is built from TRBV7-9 and TRBJ2-7; a possible D gene is TRBD2 (5 bases). The CDR3 runs to 16 residues. CDR1 is SEHNR, CDR2 FQNEAQ, per germline (reference sequence). V shed 5 bases and J shed 2 bases, with 19 bases lying between them.

V and J are TRBV10-3 and TRBJ2-1, with 7 nucleotides matching TRBD2. J gave up 7 bases and V 2 bases, and 5 bases lay outside the gene matches. This CDR3 comprises 14 residues. Germline V gives CDR1 ENHRY, CDR2 SYGVKD. The CDR3 loop reads CAISEGGGSNEQFF. The CDR3 DNA reads as TGTGCCATCAGTGAGGGCGGCGGGAGTAATGAGCAGTTCTTC.

The chain combines TRBV5-6 with TRBJ1-2; D gene uncertain. Trimming took 0 bases from V and 6 from J, leaving 9 bases between them. The germline CDR1 and CDR2 sequences are SGHDT and YYEEEE. This CDR3 has 13 residues. CDR3 DNA sequence: TGTGCCAGCAGCTTGGTGGGAGAAGATGGCTACACCTTC. Translated: CASSLVGEDGYTF.

The gene calls are TRBV7-2 and TRBJ1-5; D not certain. This CDR3 spans 15 amino acids. Germline V gene sequence: CDR1 SGHTA, CDR2 FQGNSA. V was clipped by 8 bases and J by 3 bases, with 17 bases between them. The CDR3 DNA follows: TGTGCCAGCGCAACGCGGGGTTTTTCCAATCAGCCCCAGCATTTT. This gives the protein CASATRGFSNQPQHF.

V and J are TRBV30 and TRBJ2-5; D ambiguous. Germline values: CDR1 GTSNPN, CDR2 SVGIG (reference sequence). V shed 2 bases and J shed 0 bases, with 7 bases lying between them. The CDR3 length is 13 residues. This chain's CDR3 is CAWSKRDQETQYF. Written as DNA, the CDR3 is TGTGCCTGGAGTAAACGGGACCAAGAGACCCAGTACTTC.

This clone was found a few times. The chain joins TRBV5-4 to TRBJ1-3; D remains ambiguous. This CDR3 has 14 residues. V was trimmed by 0 bases and J by 0 bases, leaving 4 bases between them. Germline assignment: CDR1 SGHNT and CDR2 YYREEE (reference sequence). The CDR3 is CASSLDNSGNTIYF. CDR3 coding DNA: TGTGCCAGCAGCTTGGACAACTCTGGAAACACCATATATTTT.